Here is one T cell receptor beta chain with its context. These data come from a study of cytomegalovirus exposure and HLA in healthy donors. This CDR3 has 15 amino acids. CDR1 ENHRY and CDR2 SYGVKD come from the germline V gene. V lost 2 bases to trimming and J lost 4 bases, with 13 bases between them. PCR employed 60 Vbeta and 13 Jbeta primers. Libraries were prepared by immunoSEQ multiplex PCR; TCRdb keeps only in-frame clonotypes and omits some of them. The repertoire holds 200,000 or so clones, about four fifths seen once, with about 0.094% in the top ten. The chain has TRBV10-3 and TRBJ2-3; D possibly corresponds to TRBD2 (7 bases). The sample comprised PBMCs. This TCR was recovered from a boy between 2 and 15 years old in good health and CMV-seronegative. Written as DNA, the CDR3 is TGTGCCATCAGTGAGGGGGGGGCCCGCTCAGATACGCAGTATTTT. Amino acids: CAISEGGARSDTQYF.